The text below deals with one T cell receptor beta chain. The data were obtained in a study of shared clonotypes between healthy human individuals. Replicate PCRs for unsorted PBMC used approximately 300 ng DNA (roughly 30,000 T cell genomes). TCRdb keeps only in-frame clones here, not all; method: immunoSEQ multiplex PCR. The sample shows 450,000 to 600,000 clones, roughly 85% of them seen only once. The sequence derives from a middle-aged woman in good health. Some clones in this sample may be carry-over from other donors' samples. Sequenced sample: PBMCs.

The CDR3 reads CARPKKDLGGRTPYEQYF. The CDR3 region has the DNA TGTGCTCGACCCAAGAAGGATCTTGGCGGGAGAACCCCCTACGAGCAGTACTTC. The rearrangement joins TRBV14 to TRBJ2-7; TRBD2 aligns across 7 bases. The CDR3 is 18 amino acids. Germline-derived CDR1 and CDR2 are SGHDN and FVKESK.